Reported below is one T cell receptor beta chain. Its antigen remains unidentified. This sample was included in a study of T-cell memory formation after mild COVID-19. The study's findings and limits: Some responding clones appeared in pre-infection memory, suggesting cross-reactive memory joined. Contracting CD4+ clones lay largely in CM and EM, with CD8+ ones residing in EMRA. The SARS-CoV-2 specificity of second-wave clones reaching peak at day 37 remained unverified.

TCRdb re-called the 5' RACE reads through MiXCR, storing one row per CDR3 protein. The table records under 650,000 distinct CDR3 sequences, approximately 18% of them present only once. The CDR3 has 15 amino acids. J lost 6 bases, V lost 4 bases, and 9 bases had no gene match. Germline V gives CDR1 SGDLS, CDR2 YYNGEE. Sequencing used PBMCs or a T cell subset sorted from them (not recorded which). This TCR was recovered from an adult woman who had mild COVID-19 (a few samples of this study predate the infection). Cell type and time point are not known. This chain joins TRBV9 and TRBJ2-1; 8 bases are a match to TRBD2. CDR3 bases: TGTGCCAGCAGCCCCCGGCGCGGGGGGCTCAATGAGCAGTTCTTC. Translating gives CASSPRRGGLNEQFF.